The 3 T cell receptor beta chains in this list originate from one sample, sequenced in a study of blood T cell repertoires in COVID-19 (dated by TCRdb to about 2020). Library creation used the immunoSEQ multiplex PCR assay. TCRdb mirrors the immuneACCESS table, restricted to in-frame sequences. Some clones are absent from its copies; in checked studies, under half trace to an unresolved V gene, and the reason for the others is unknown. For this sample the table gives fewer than 200,000 clones, of which approximately 87% were detected only once. The leading ten clones occupy under 15% of the sample. Sequencing was done on a sample of peripheral blood. All receptors derive from a woman in her 70s with COVID-19, enrolled during active disease.

This clone showed up just a few times. The V and J genes are TRBV3-1 (or the pseudogene TRBV3-2) and TRBJ2-7, with TRBD2 matching 9 bases. The V gene's germline CDR1 is LGHDT and CDR2 YNNKEL (reference sequence). This CDR3 comprises 16 residues. V gave up 0 bases and J gave up 6 bases; unmatched junction bases: 9. DNA for the CDR3: TGTGCCAGCAGCCAAGATCTAAGAGCGGGAGGACCCGAGCAGTACTTC. This translates into CASSQDLRAGGPEQYF.

The CDR3 coding sequence is TGCGCCAGCAGCTTTGGAGAAGTTAACTATGGCTACACCTTC. Protein sequence: CASSFGEVNYGYTF. The chain carries TRBV5-1 and TRBJ1-2, with D hard to call. V gave up 2 bases and J gave up 1 base, with 9 bases separating them. CDR1 is SGHRS and CDR2 is YFSETQ in the germline V gene. The CDR3 totals 14 residues.

This clone was detected only a few times. This rearrangement joins TRBV21-1 to TRBJ2-7; the D call TRBD2 from the table was never checked on the DNA. TRBV21-1 is annotated as a pseudogene. The CDR3 has 21 amino acids. The CDR3 region has the DNA TGTGCCAGCAGCAAAAAGGTCGCACGGACAGCCGGACTAGCGGGGTCACACGAGCAGTACTTC. Its translation is CASSKKVARTAGLAGSHEQYF.